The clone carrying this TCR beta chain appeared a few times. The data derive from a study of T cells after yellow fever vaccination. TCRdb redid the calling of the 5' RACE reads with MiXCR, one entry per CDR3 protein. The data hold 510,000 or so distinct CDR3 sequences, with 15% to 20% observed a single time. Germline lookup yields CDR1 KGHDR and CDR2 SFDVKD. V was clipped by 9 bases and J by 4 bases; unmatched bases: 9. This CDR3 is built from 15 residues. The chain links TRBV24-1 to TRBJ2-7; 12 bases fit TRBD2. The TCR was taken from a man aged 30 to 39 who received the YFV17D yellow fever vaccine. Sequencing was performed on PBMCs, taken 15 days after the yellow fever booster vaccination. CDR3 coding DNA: TGTGCCACCGAAAGTGTTGGGACTAGCGGGTACGAGCAGTACTTC. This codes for CATESVGTSGYEQYF.